The clone carrying this TCR beta chain was seen more than once but under ten times. The antigen is undetermined. MiXCR was run by TCRdb on the RT-PCR reads, yielding one entry per CDR3 protein. This sample has a few hundred thousand distinct CDR3 sequences; 22% occur once, and the top ten carry 10%. The data are from a study of response to subunit inactivated influenza vaccine. Study-wide results and limits: Authors suggested each seasonal flu vaccination may recruit only limited numbers of new T cells.

This CDR3 comprises 15 residues. Germline loops: CDR1 SGHVS, CDR2 FNYEAQ. V was shortened by 4 bases and J by 3 bases, with 12 bases between the two germline ends. Material: PBMCs from blood, obtained approximately 20 months after vaccination. This TCR came from a man aged 50 to 69 who received an inactivated influenza vaccine. J is TRBJ1-4 and V is TRBV7-6; D possibly corresponds to TRBD1 (5 bases). The CDR3 sequence: CASSSGGRANEKLFF. CDR3 sequence (DNA): TGTGCCAGCAGCTCTGGGGGTCGGGCTAATGAAAAACTGTTTTTT.